The rows below give T cell receptor beta chains drawn from one sample of a study of blood T cells in healthy people across ages. TCRdb independently ran MiXCR on the 5' RACE reads; one entry per CDR3 protein. The sample carries hundreds of thousands of distinct CDR3 sequences, around half recorded once. Material for sequencing was blood. These receptors all come from a woman aged 55-69 years in good health. Both conserved end residues are part of each CDR3.

v_call	j_call	cdr3_aa
TRBV7-9	TRBJ1-5	CASSHRQGTSDQPQHF
TRBV30	TRBJ2-6	CAWSTAGADVLTF
TRBV6-5	TRBJ2-1	CANSITTGTSLDEQFF
TRBV4-3	TRBJ1-1	CASSQGLFRGGTEAFF
TRBV5-6	TRBJ1-5	CASSLGQVNQPQHF
TRBV29-1	TRBJ2-7	CSVLGTSAYEQYF
TRBV12-3/TRBV12-4	TRBJ2-2	CASSILNTGELFF
TRBV14	TRBJ2-1	CASSHPTGTGREQFF
TRBV6-5	TRBJ2-1	CASSYLPATSGRGNEQFF
TRBV20-1	TRBJ2-1	CSASLAGKGYNEQFF
TRBV7-9	TRBJ2-4	CASALVGLDIQYF
TRBV29-1	TRBJ2-5	CSVEEGGETQYF
TRBV11-1	TRBJ2-1	CASRQAGGPGSEQFF